The rows below give T cell receptor beta chains drawn from one sample of a study of T cells in Graves' hyperthyroidism and ophthalmopathy. Each CDR3 protein is one row after TCRdb ran MiXCR on the multiplex PCR reads. Among around 700,000 distinct CDR3 sequences, about 35% were seen once, and the ten largest hold around a third. What was sequenced was blood. These receptors all stem from a woman between 40 and 55 years old with Graves' hyperthyroidism. Both conserved end residues are part of each CDR3. A D gene is named only where the DNA matches it firmly. Clone size is not always given. Where it is, it says once, few, many or a class for expanded clones.

d_call | cdr3_length | j_call | v_call | clone_size | cdr3_aa | cdr3_nt
TRBD1 | 12 | TRBJ1-1 | TRBV12-3/TRBV12-4 | few | CASSSDRGVAFF | TGTGCCAGCAGTTCAGACAGGGGAGTGGCTTTCTTT
TRBD1 | 17 | TRBJ1-6 | TRBV7-2 | few | CASSLRTGPYNNSPLHF | TGTGCCAGCAGCTTGAGGACAGGGCCCTACAATAATTCACCCCTCCACTTT
TRBD1 | 14 | TRBJ1-6 | TRBV10-3 | . | CAITSGQGDSPLHF | TGTGCCATCACGTCGGGACAGGGAGACTCACCCCTCCACTTT
TRBD1 | 16 | TRBJ1-1 | TRBV14 | . | CASGRDRVGLDTEAFF | TGTGCCAGCGGCCGGGACAGGGTGGGGTTGGACACTGAAGCTTTCTTT
. | 16 | TRBJ1-4 | TRBV6-1 | once | CASQSGRSATNEKLFF | TGTGCCAGTCAATCGGGACGCAGTGCAACTAATGAAAAACTGTTTTTT
. | 11 | TRBJ1-4 | TRBV7-9 | many | CASSFSEKLFF | TGTGCCAGCAGCTTCAGCGAAAAACTGTTTTTT
. | 14 | TRBJ1-2 | TRBV7-2 | many | CASSLDRVNYGYTF | TGTGCCAGCAGCTTAGATCGGGTCAACTATGGCTACACCTTC
TRBD1 | 17 | TRBJ1-3 | TRBV5-1 | . | CASSFTLRDSSGNTIYF | TGCGCCAGCAGCTTTACTCTCCGGGACAGCTCTGGAAACACCATATATTTT
. | 13 | TRBJ1-6 | TRBV6-5 | many | CASSQDLNAPLHF | TGTGCCAGCAGTCAGGACCTCAATGCACCCCTCCACTTT
. | 13 | TRBJ1-1 | TRBV29-1 | many | CSVGYRGRTEAFF | TGCAGCGTTGGCTATCGAGGTCGGACTGAAGCTTTCTTT
. | 12 | TRBJ1-1 | TRBV6-5 | many | CASSRTGFFAFF | TGTGCCAGCAGTCGGACCGGTTTTTTCGCTTTCTTT
. | 14 | TRBJ1-1 | TRBV19 | many | CASSTGRMNTEAFF | TGTGCCAGTAGTACGGGACGGATGAACACTGAAGCTTTCTTT
. | 13 | TRBJ1-6 | TRBV7-2 | many | CASSKGIDSPLHF | TGTGCCAGCTCGAAAGGGATCGATTCACCCCTCCACTTT
. | 13 | TRBJ1-2 | TRBV19 | . | CASSAQGQGGYTF | TGTGCCAGTAGCGCACAGGGACAAGGTGGCTACACCTTC
. | 14 | TRBJ2-7 | TRBV6-1 | . | CASTSSSVTYEQYF | TGTGCCAGCACCTCGAGCAGCGTAACCTACGAGCAGTACTTC
. | 16 | TRBJ1-3 | TRBV20-1 | . | CSAPRWLADSGNTIYF | TGCAGTGCTCCCCGGTGGCTAGCGGACTCTGGAAACACCATATATTTT
. | 14 | TRBJ2-5 | TRBV10-2 | few | CASREDRSRETQYF | TGCGCCAGCAGAGAAGACAGATCCAGGGAGACCCAGTACTTC
TRBD1 | 15 | TRBJ1-5 | TRBV10-3 | many | CATADRSGPQQPQHF | TGTGCCACCGCGGACAGGTCGGGTCCTCAGCAGCCCCAGCATTTT
. | 15 | TRBJ1-6 | TRBV2 | . | CASSAVGPRDSPLHF | TGTGCCAGCAGCGCTGTTGGCCCGAGGGATTCACCCCTCCACTTT
. | 15 | TRBJ2-7 | TRBV20-1 | . | CSAPRDGAFLPEQYF | TGCAGTGCGCCCCGGGACGGAGCCTTCCTACCCGAGCAGTACTTC
. | 16 | TRBJ2-7 | TRBV14 | many | CASSQGVGGWSYEQYF | TGTGCCAGCAGCCAAGGCGTAGGTGGGTGGTCCTACGAGCAGTACTTC
. | 14 | TRBJ1-5 | TRBV7-9 | . | CASSLGPPDQPQHF | TGTGCCAGCAGTTTGGGTCCGCCAGACCAGCCCCAGCATTTT
. | 15 | TRBJ2-2 | TRBV6-6 | . | CASSPPTWVSRELFF | TGTGCCAGCAGCCCTCCGACATGGGTGTCCCGGGAGCTGTTTTTT
TRBD2 | 19 | TRBJ2-7 | TRBV19 | . | CASSPRFSGRVPRAYEQYF | TGTGCCAGTAGTCCTCGATTTAGCGGGAGAGTACCACGAGCCTACGAGCAGTACTTC
. | 15 | TRBJ1-3 | TRBV19 | few | CASSTHFYSGNTIYF | TGTGCCAGTAGTACCCATTTTTACTCTGGAAACACCATATATTTT
. | 15 | TRBJ1-1 | TRBV10-3 | . | CAISDLVQGTTEAFF | TGTGCCATCAGTGACTTGGTTCAGGGGACCACTGAAGCTTTCTTT
. | 15 | TRBJ2-2 | TRBV6-1 | . | CASTQFLPNTGELFF | TGTGCCAGCACTCAATTCCTTCCTAACACCGGGGAGCTGTTTTTT
. | 12 | TRBJ1-6 | TRBV5-6 | . | CASSLNDLPLHF | TGTGCCAGCAGCCTCAATGACTTGCCCCTCCACTTT
TRBD2 | 16 | TRBJ2-7 | TRBV15 | many | CATREGGTSGSYEQYF | TGTGCCACCAGAGAGGGGGGGACTAGCGGGAGTTACGAGCAGTACTTC
TRBD1 | 16 | TRBJ1-5 | TRBV6-5 | . | CASSFSPTGSDQPQHF | TGTGCCAGCAGTTTCAGCCCGACAGGGAGCGATCAGCCCCAGCATTTT
. | 13 | TRBJ1-5 | TRBV28 | . | CASLTGINQPQHF | TGTGCCAGCCTAACAGGGATCAATCAGCCCCAGCATTTT
TRBD1 | 18 | TRBJ1-5 | TRBV19 | few | CASSIEGGRRYSNQPQHF | TGTGCCAGTAGTATAGAAGGGGGCAGACGTTATAGCAATCAGCCCCAGCATTTT
. | 18 | TRBJ2-5 | TRBV20-1 | few | CSAQLYLYSDISPETQYF | TGCAGTGCTCAACTTTATCTATACAGTGACATCAGCCCCGAGACCCAGTACTTC
TRBD1 | 16 | TRBJ2-7 | TRBV7-3 | . | CASSPPVGQGAYEQYF | TGTGCCAGCTCACCTCCGGTGGGGCAGGGGGCGTACGAGCAGTACTTC
TRBD1 | 10 | TRBJ1-2 | TRBV20-1 | many | CRQGDGGYTF | TGCAGACAGGGGGACGGTGGCTACACCTTC
. | 14 | TRBJ1-6 | TRBV20-1 | many | CSVIDPWGNSPLHF | TGCAGTGTTATCGACCCATGGGGTAATTCACCCCTCCACTTT
. | 11 | TRBJ1-2 | TRBV20-1 | . | CSYDSHYGYTF | TGCAGTTACGACAGCCACTATGGCTACACCTTC
TRBD2 | 18 | TRBJ2-7 | TRBV12-3/TRBV12-4 | . | CASSLLAGPLEGHYEQYF | TGTGCCAGCAGTTTGCTAGCGGGACCCCTCGAGGGGCATTACGAGCAGTACTTC
TRBD1 | 15 | TRBJ2-7 | TRBV7-2 | few | CASSLAGQGVYEQYF | TGTGCCAGCAGCTTAGCTGGGCAGGGGGTCTACGAGCAGTACTTC
. | 14 | TRBJ1-2 | TRBV11-1 | . | CASRRGTYPVGYTF | TGTGCCAGCAGAAGAGGGACGTACCCAGTGGGCTACACCTTC
. | 14 | TRBJ2-5 | TRBV5-1 | few | CASSLAQDQETQYF | TGCGCCAGCAGCTTGGCTCAGGATCAAGAGACCCAGTACTTC
. | 12 | TRBJ1-1 | TRBV29-1 | many | CSVEEDGTEAFF | TGCAGCGTTGAAGAAGACGGCACTGAAGCTTTCTTT
. | 15 | TRBJ1-2 | TRBV10-3 | once | CAISSDKTEDYGYTF | TGTGCCATCAGTTCGGATAAGACAGAGGACTATGGCTACACCTTC
. | 14 | TRBJ2-7 | TRBV29-1 | . | CSVKQAGGSYEQYF | TGCAGCGTTAAACAGGCAGGGGGGTCCTACGAGCAGTACTTC
TRBD1 | 16 | TRBJ1-2 | TRBV15 | many | CATSRSGTGERSGYTF | TGTGCCACCAGCAGATCCGGGACAGGGGAAAGGAGTGGCTACACCTTC
TRBD2 | 17 | TRBJ2-7 | TRBV29-1 | . | CSVGPSRSGGNSYEQYF | TGCAGCGTTGGACCCTCCCGCTCGGGAGGGAACTCCTACGAGCAGTACTTC
TRBD1 | 16 | TRBJ1-1 | TRBV10-3 | . | CASSYSRGGGNTEAFF | TGTGCCAGCAGTTACTCGCGAGGGGGCGGAAACACTGAAGCTTTCTTT
TRBD1 | 14 | TRBJ1-2 | TRBV20-1 | . | CSATRGDRVNGYTF | TGCAGTGCTACGAGAGGGGACAGGGTCAATGGCTACACCTTC
. | 14 | TRBJ2-5 | TRBV5-8 | . | CASSQGGLQETQYF | TGTGCCAGCAGCCAAGGGGGACTTCAAGAGACCCAGTACTTC
. | 12 | TRBJ1-1 | TRBV4-1 | few | CASSHDREEAFF | TGCGCCAGCAGCCATGACAGAGAAGAAGCTTTCTTT
. | 12 | TRBJ2-7 | TRBV25-1 | many | CASSATSYEQYF | TGTGCCAGCAGTGCCACGTCCTACGAGCAGTACTTC
. | 14 | TRBJ1-2 | TRBV9 | many | CASSLLAGNHGYTF | TGTGCCAGCAGCCTCCTTGCAGGGAACCATGGCTACACCTTC
TRBD1 | 13 | TRBJ2-7 | TRBV12-3/TRBV12-4 | few | CASSLAFKGGRYF | TGTGCCAGCAGTTTAGCGTTTAAAGGGGGCAGATACTTC
. | 16 | TRBJ1-1 | TRBV7-9 | . | CASSSGTTAIHTEAFF | TGTGCCAGCAGCTCGGGAACGACAGCTATTCACACTGAAGCTTTCTTT
. | 11 | TRBJ2-7 | TRBV20-1 | many | CSARRDYEQYF | TGCAGTGCTAGACGAGATTACGAGCAGTACTTC
. | 17 | TRBJ1-5 | TRBV20-1 | . | CSARDKTGFNSNQPQHF | TGCAGTGCTAGAGATAAGACGGGGTTCAATAGCAATCAGCCCCAGCATTTT
. | 14 | TRBJ1-1 | TRBV10-3 | . | CAISEKGGQTEAFF | TGTGCCATCAGTGAGAAAGGGGGGCAAACTGAAGCTTTCTTT
. | 12 | TRBJ2-7 | TRBV10-3 | many | CATSPSPYEQYF | TGTGCCACCTCGCCCAGCCCCTACGAGCAGTACTTC
TRBD1 | 12 | TRBJ1-1 | TRBV7-3 | . | CASSPGTGVPFF | TGTGCCAGCAGCCCCGGGACAGGGGTGCCTTTCTTT
TRBD1 | 12 | TRBJ1-4 | TRBV12-3/TRBV12-4 | . | CASSMGQLKLFF | TGTGCCAGCAGCATGGGACAGTTAAAACTGTTTTTT